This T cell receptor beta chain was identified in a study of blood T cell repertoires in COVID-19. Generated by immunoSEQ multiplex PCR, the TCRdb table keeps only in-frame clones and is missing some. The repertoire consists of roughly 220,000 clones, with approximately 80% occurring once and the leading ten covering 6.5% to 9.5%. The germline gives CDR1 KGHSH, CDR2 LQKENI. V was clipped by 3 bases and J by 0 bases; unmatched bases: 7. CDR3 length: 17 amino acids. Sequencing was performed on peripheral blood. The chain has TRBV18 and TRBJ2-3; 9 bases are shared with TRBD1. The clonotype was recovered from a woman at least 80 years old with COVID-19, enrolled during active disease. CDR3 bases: TGTGCCAGCTCACCGAACAGGGGGCATACTAGCACAGATACGCAGTATTTT. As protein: CASSPNRGHTSTDTQYF.